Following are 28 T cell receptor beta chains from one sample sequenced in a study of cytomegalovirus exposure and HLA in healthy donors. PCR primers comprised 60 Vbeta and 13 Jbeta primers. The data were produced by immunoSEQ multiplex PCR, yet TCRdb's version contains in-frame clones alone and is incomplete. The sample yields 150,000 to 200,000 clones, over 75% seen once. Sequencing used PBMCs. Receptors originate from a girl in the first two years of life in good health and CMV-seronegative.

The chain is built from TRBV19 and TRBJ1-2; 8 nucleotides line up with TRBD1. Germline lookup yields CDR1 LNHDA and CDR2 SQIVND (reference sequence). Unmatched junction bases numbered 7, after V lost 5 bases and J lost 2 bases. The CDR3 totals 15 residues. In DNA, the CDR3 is TGTGCCAGTAGTGTCGGACAGGGTGACAACTATGGCTACACCTTC. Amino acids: CASSVGQGDNYGYTF.

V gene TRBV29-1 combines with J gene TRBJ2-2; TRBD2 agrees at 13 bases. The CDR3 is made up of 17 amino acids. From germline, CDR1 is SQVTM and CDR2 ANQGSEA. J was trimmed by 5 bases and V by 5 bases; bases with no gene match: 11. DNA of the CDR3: TGCAGCGTTCAGGGTACTAGCGGGAGGGCCGGGACCGGGGAGCTGTTTTTT. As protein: CSVQGTSGRAGTGELFF.

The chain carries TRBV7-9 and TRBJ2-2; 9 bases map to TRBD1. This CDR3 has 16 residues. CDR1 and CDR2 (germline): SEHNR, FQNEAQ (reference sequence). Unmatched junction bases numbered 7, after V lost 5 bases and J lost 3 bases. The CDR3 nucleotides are TGTGCCAGCAGCATCGGACAGGGGAGGGACACCGGGGAGCTGTTTTTT. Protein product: CASSIGQGRDTGELFF.

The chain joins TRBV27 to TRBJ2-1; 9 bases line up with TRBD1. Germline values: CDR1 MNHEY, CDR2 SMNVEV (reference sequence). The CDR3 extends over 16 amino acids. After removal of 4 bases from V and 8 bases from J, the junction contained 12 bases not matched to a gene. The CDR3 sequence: CASSSPGTDRGHEQFF. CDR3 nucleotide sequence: TGTGCCAGCAGTTCACCAGGAACGGACAGGGGTCATGAGCAGTTCTTC.

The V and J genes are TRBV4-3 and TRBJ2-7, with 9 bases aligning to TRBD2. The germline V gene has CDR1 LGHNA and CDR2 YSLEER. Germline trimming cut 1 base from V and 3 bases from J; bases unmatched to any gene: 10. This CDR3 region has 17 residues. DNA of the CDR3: TGCGCCAGCAGCCAAGCGGCATTAGCGGGAGACCGCTACGAGCAGTACTTC. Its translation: CASSQAALAGDRYEQYF.

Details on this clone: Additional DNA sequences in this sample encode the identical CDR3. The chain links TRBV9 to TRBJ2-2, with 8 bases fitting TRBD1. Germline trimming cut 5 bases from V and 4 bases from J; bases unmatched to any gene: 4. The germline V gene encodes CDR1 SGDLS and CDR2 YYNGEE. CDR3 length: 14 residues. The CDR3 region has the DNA TGTGCCAGCAGGGGACAGGTGGGCACCGGGGAGCTGTTTTTT. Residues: CASRGQVGTGELFF.

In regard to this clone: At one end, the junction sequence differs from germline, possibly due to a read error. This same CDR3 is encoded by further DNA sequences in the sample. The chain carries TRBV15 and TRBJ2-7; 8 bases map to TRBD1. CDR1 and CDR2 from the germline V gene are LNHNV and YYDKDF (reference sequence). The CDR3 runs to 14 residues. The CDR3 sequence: CATSSGRGLNEQYF. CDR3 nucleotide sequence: TGTGCCACCAGCAGTGGCAGGGGGCTTAACGAGCAGTACTTT. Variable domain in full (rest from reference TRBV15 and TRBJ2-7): DAMVIQNPRYQVTQFGKPVTLSCSQTLNHNVMYWYQQKSSQAPKLLFHYYDKDFNNEADTPDNFQSRRPNTSFCFLDIRSPGLGDTAMYLCATSSGRGLNEQYFGPGTRLTVT.

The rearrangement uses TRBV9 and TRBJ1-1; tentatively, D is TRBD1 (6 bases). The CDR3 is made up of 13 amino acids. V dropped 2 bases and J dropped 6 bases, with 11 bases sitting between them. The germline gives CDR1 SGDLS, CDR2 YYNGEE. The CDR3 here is CASSVATGPEAFF. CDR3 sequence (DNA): TGTGCCAGCAGCGTGGCGACAGGACCTGAAGCTTTCTTT.

In DNA, the CDR3 is TGTGCCTGTTTCGGGACAGAGCTAAGACTAGCGGGAGGGATCAAGCAGTTCTTC. Encoded protein: CACFGTELRLAGGIKQFF. This chain uses TRBV30 with TRBJ2-1; 14 bases map to TRBD2. V dropped 6 bases and J dropped 11; count of bases not matched to a gene: 21. Germline-derived CDR1 and CDR2 are GTSNPN and SVGIG (reference sequence). This CDR3 comprises 18 residues.

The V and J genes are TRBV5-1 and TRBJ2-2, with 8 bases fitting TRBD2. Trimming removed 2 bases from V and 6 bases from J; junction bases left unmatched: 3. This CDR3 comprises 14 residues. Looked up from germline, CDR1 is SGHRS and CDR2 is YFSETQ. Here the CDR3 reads CASSFAGGPGELFF. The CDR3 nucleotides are TGCGCCAGCAGCTTTGCGGGGGGCCCCGGGGAGCTGTTTTTT.

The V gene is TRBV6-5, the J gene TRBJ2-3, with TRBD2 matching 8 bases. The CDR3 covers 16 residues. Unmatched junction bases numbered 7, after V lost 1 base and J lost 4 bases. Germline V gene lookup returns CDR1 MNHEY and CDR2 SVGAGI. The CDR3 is CASSYLSGGEADTQYF. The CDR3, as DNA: TGTGCCAGCAGTTACTTGTCGGGAGGGGAAGCAGATACGCAGTATTTT.

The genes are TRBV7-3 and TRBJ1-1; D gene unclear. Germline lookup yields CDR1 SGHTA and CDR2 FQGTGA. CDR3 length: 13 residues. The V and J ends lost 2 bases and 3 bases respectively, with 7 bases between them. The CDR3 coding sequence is TGTGCCAGCAGCTTAGAACGGGACACTGAAGCTTTCTTT. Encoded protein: CASSLERDTEAFF.

In nucleotides, the CDR3 is TGCGCCAGCAGCTTGATTAGTGCCTACTCTGGAAACACCATATATTTT. Translation gives CASSLISAYSGNTIYF. The chain joins TRBV5-1 to TRBJ1-3, with no clear D. Germline V gives CDR1 SGHRS, CDR2 YFSETQ. The CDR3 is made up of 16 amino acids. Trimming pared 1 base from V and 0 bases from J, leaving 11 bases between. Drawing the rest from reference TRBV5-1 and TRBJ1-3, the complete variable domain is KAGVTQTPRYLIKTRGQQVTLSCSPISGHRSVSWYQQTPGQGLQFLFEYFSETQRNKGNFPGRFSGRQFSNSRSEMNVSTLELGDSALYLCASSLISAYSGNTIYFGEGSWLTVV.

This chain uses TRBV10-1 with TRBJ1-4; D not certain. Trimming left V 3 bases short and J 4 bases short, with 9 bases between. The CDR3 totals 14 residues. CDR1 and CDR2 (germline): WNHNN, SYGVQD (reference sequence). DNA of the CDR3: TGCGCCAGCAGTGATGAAGCTAATAATGAAAAACTGTTTTTT. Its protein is CASSDEANNEKLFF.

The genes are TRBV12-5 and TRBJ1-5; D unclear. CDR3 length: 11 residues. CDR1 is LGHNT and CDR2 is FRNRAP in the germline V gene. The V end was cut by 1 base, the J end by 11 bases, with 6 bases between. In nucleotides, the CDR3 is TGTGCTAGTGGTTTGGGTCGGGCCCAGCATTTT. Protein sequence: CASGLGRAQHF. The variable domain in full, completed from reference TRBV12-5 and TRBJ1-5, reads DARVTQTPRHKVTEMGQEVTMRCQPILGHNTVFWYRQTMMQGLELLAYFRNRAPLDDSGMPKDRFSAEMPDATLATLKIQPSEPRDSAVYFCASGLGRAQHFGDGTRLSIL.

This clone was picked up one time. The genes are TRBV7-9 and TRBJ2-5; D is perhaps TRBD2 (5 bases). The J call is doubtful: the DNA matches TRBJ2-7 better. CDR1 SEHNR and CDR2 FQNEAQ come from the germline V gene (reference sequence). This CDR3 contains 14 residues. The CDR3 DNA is TGTGCCAGCAGCTTAGGCGGGCCCATTGGCGAGCAGTACTTC. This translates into CASSLGGPIGEQYF.

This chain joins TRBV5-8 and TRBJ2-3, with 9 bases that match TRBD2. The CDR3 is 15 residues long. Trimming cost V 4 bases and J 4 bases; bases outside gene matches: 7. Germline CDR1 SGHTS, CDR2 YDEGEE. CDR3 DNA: TGTGCCAGCAGCCGGACTAGCGATAAGGCAGATACGCAGTATTTT. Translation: CASSRTSDKADTQYF.

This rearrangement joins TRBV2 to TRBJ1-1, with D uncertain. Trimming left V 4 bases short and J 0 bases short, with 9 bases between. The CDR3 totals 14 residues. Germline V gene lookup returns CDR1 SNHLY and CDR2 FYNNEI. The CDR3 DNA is TGTGCCAGCAGTGGACCAGGATTGAACACTGAAGCTTTCTTT. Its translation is CASSGPGLNTEAFF.

The CDR3 DNA reads as TGTGCCAGCAGCGTCGAGAAAAGCACAGATACGCAGTATTTT. This gives the protein CASSVEKSTDTQYF. The rearrangement joins TRBV9 to TRBJ2-3; D is unclear. The CDR3 length is 14 residues. Deletions cut 2 bases from V and 0 bases from J, with 7 bases between. Per germline, CDR1 SGDLS and CDR2 YYNGEE. The variable domain in full, completed from reference TRBV9 and TRBJ2-3, reads DSGVTQTPKHLITATGQRVTLRCSPRSGDLSVYWYQQSLDQGLQFLIQYYNGEERAKGNILERFSAQQFPDLHSELNLSSLELGDSALYFCASSVEKSTDTQYFGPGTRLTVL.

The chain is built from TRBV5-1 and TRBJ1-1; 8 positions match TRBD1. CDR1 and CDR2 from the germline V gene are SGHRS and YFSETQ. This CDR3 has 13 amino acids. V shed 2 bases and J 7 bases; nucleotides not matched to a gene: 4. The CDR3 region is CASSFQGANEAFF. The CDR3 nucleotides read TGCGCCAGCAGCTTTCAGGGGGCGAATGAAGCTTTCTTT.

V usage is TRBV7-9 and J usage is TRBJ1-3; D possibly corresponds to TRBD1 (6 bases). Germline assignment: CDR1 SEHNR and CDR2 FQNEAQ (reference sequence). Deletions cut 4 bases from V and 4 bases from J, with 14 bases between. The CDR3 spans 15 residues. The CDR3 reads CASSSRRGIGNTIYF. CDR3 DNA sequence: TGTGCCAGCAGCTCGAGAAGGGGGATCGGAAACACCATATATTTT. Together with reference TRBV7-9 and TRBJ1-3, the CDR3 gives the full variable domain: DTGVSQNPRHKITKRGQNVTFRCDPISEHNRLYWYRQTLGQGPEFLTYFQNEAQLEKSRLLSDRFSAERPKGSFSTLEIQRTEQGDSAMYLCASSSRRGIGNTIYFGEGSWLTVV.

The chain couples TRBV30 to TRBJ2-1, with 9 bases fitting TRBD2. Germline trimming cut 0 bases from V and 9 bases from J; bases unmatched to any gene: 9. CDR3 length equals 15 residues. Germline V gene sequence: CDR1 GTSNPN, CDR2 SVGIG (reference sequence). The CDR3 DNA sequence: TGTGCCTGGAGTGTACTGGCGGGAGGGCCCTCTGAGCAGTTCTTC. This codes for CAWSVLAGGPSEQFF.

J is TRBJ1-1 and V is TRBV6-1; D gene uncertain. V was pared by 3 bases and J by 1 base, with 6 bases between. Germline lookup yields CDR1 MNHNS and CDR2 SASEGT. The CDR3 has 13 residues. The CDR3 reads CASSEFGNTEAFF. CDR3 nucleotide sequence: TGTGCCAGCAGTGAGTTCGGGAACACTGAAGCTTTCTTT.

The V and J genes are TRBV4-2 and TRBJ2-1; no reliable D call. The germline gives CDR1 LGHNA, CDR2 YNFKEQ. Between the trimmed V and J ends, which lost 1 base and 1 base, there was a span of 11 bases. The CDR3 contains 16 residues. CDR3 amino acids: CASSQVLYSSYNEQFF. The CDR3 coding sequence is TGTGCCAGCAGCCAAGTTTTGTATTCGTCCTACAATGAGCAGTTCTTC.

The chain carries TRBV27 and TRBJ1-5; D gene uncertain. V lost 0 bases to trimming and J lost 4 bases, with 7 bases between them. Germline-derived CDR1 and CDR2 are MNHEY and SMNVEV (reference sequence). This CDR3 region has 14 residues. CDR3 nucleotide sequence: TGTGCCAGCAGTTTATCGGGGAGGAATCAGCCCCAGCATTTT. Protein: CASSLSGRNQPQHF.

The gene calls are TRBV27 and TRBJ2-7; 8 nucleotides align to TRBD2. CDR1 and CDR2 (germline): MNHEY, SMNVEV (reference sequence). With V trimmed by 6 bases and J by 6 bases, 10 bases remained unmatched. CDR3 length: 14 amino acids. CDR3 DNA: TGTGCCAGCAGATCTCCCGGGGGGGCCGCCGAGCAGTACTTC. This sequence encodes CASRSPGGAAEQYF.

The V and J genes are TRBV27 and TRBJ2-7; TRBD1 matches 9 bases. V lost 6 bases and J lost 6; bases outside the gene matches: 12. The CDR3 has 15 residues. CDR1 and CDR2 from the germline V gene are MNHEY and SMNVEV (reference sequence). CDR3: CASSPTGGSGGEQYF. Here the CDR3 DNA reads TGTGCCAGCAGCCCGACAGGGGGGAGTGGGGGCGAGCAGTACTTC.

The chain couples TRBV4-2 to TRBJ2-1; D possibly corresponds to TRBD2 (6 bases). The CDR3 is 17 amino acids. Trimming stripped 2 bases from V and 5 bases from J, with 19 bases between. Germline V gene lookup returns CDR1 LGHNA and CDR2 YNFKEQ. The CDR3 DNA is TGTGCCAGCAGCCAATTACCTCAGGCGGGAAGGGACAATGAGCAGTTCTTC. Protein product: CASSQLPQAGRDNEQFF.